This TCR beta chain was found in a study of blood T cell repertoires in COVID-19. About the study: Acute and convalescent COVID-19 samples came from the United States, Italy and Spain.

Some clones are missing from TCRdb's copy, which holds only in-frame ones; the method was immunoSEQ multiplex PCR. The table has tens of thousands of clones, 80% to 85% seen once. The germline V gene has CDR1 MNHEY and CDR2 SVGEGT. CDR3 length: 20 amino acids. V gave up 0 bases and J gave up 8 bases; unmatched junction bases: 13. The TCR sequence derives from a man older than 75 with COVID-19, enrolled during active disease. The rearrangement uses TRBV6-2 or TRBV6-3 and TRBJ2-1, with 16 bases lining up with TRBD2. Input material: peripheral blood. DNA for the CDR3: TGTGCCAGCAGTTACTCGAGCCAAGCCGCCGGGACTAGCGGGAGGGATGAGCAGTTCTTC. This sequence encodes CASSYSSQAAGTSGRDEQFF.